The sequence of this TCR beta chain was determined in a study of breast tumors, draining lymph nodes, adjacent tissues. Study observations and caveats: Compared with basal-like, luminal-like tumors shared significantly more repertoire with nontumor tissue.

Concerning this clonotype itself: Its antigen is not known. A much more abundant neighbour one base away suggests this may be a read error.

TCRdb itself ran the multiplex PCR reads through MiXCR, one entry per CDR3 protein. The sample contains some 130,000 distinct CDR3 sequences, less than 25% of which appear only once. This CDR3 spans 13 amino acids. The germline CDR1 and CDR2 sequences are SQVTM and ANQGSEA. V lost 6 bases and J lost 5, with 17 bases in between. The lymph nodes were axillary draining lymph nodes from breast cancer patients. This receptor was identified in a female donor with breast cancer. Some clones in this sample may be carry-over from other donors' samples. Sequenced sample: axillary lymph node tissue. The chain joins TRBV29-1 to TRBJ2-7; the D is unclear. The CDR3 region is CSVTSDSVHEQYF. The CDR3, as DNA: TGCAGCGTGACATCGGATTCGGTCCACGAGCAGTACTTC.